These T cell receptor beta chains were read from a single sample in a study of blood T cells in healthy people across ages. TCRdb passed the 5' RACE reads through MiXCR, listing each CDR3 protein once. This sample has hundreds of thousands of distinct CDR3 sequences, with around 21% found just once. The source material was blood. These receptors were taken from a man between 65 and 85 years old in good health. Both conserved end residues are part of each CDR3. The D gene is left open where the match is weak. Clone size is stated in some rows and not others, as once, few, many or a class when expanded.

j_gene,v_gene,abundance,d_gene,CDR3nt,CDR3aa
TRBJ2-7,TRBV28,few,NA,TGTGCCAGCAGACCCGGGACACCCTCCTACGAGCAGTACTTC,CASRPGTPSYEQYF
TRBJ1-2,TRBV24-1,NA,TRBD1,TGTGCCACCAGTGAAGCCGGGACAGGGAACTATGGCTACACCTTC,CATSEAGTGNYGYTF
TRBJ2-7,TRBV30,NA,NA,TGTGCCTGGAGTGTTGGGGGCAGAACTTACGAGCAGTACTTC,CAWSVGGRTYEQYF
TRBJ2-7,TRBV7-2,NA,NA,TGTGCCAGCAGCTTCCGTCAAGGCGGGACCTACGAGCAGTACTTC,CASSFRQGGTYEQYF
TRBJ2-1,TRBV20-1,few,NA,TGCAGTGCTAGAGGCCCCTTGAACTCCTACAATGAGCAGTTCTTC,CSARGPLNSYNEQFF
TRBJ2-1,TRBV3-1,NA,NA,TGTGCCAGCAGCCAGGTAGGGAATGGCGAGCAGTTCTTC,CASSQVGNGEQFF
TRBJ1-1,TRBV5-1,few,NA,TGCGCCAGCAGCTTGGGGACCCTAGCAGGGAACACTGAAGCTTTCTTT,CASSLGTLAGNTEAFF
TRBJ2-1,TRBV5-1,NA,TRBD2,TGCGCCAGCAGCGCCGGGACTAGTAGGTCCAATGAGCAGTTCTTC,CASSAGTSRSNEQFF
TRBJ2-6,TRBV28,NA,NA,TGTGCCAGCGGCGGCAGGATGAGCTCTGGGGCCAACGCCCTGACTTTC,CASGGRMSSGANALTF
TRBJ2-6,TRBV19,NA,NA,TGTGCCAGTAGTAAGGGGGGTAGTCGGGGTCCTGGGGCCAACGTCCTGACTTTC,CASSKGGSRGPGANVLTF
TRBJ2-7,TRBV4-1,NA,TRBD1,TGCGCCAGCAGCCAAGAAAGGGACAGGGGTTATAGCTACGAGCAGTACTTC,CASSQERDRGYSYEQYF
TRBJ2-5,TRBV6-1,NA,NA,TGTGCCAGCAGTGAATGGCGGGAGACCCAGTACTTC,CASSEWRETQYF
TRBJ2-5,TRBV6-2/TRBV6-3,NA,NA,TGTGCCAGCAGTTCCGGTGCGGGATTAGAGGAGACCCAGTACTTC,CASSSGAGLEETQYF
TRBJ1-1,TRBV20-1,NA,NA,TGCAGTGTTGGCAACCCCGTGAACACTGAAGCTTTCTTT,CSVGNPVNTEAFF
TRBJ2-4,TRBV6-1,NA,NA,TGTGCCAGCAGTCTGACACCTAATCCTAAGAACATTCAGTACTTC,CASSLTPNPKNIQYF
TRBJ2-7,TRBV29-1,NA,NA,TGCAGCGTTGATGAGGGGTCGGACGAGCAGTACTTC,CSVDEGSDEQYF
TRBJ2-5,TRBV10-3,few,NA,TGTGCCATCAGTCCCACGGAGAAAGGGAGGACCCAGTACTTC,CAISPTEKGRTQYF
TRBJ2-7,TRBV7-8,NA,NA,TGTGCCAGCAGCTTAGAGTATCCCTACGAGCAGTACTTC,CASSLEYPYEQYF
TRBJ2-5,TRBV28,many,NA,TGTGCCAGCAAAACCGCGCACCAGGGGCTCCAAGAGACCCAGTACTTC,CASKTAHQGLQETQYF
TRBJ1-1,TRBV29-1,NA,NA,TGCAGCGTTGAGGGCAGGGTGAGGAACACTGAAGCTTTCTTT,CSVEGRVRNTEAFF
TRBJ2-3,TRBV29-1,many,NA,TGCAGCGTAGATTACTCGGATACGCAGTATTTT,CSVDYSDTQYF
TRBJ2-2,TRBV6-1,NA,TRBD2,TGTGCCAGCAGACTCAGACTAGCGGGTTTTACCGGGGAGCTGTTTTTT,CASRLRLAGFTGELFF